This T cell receptor beta chain was recovered during a study of OX40 agonist ivuxolimab in advanced cancers. Study-level information: The patients received agonistic anti-OX40 (CD134) antibody ivuxolimab. Allowance was made for prior anti-PD-1, anti-PD-L1 or anti-CTLA-4 therapy, and roughly 40% had some.

Baseline, cycle 4 day 1, and cycle 7 day 1 were the blood sampling points. TCRdb's copy holds only in-frame clones and misses some; the assay was immunoSEQ multiplex PCR. The table has more than 45,000 clones, 88% seen once. Trimming took 2 bases from V and 6 from J; bases not matched to a gene: 13. This CDR3 has 16 amino acids. Per the germline V gene, CDR1 is SGHDT and CDR2 is YYEEEE. The sequenced sample was CD4+ or CD8+ T cells sorted from blood, obtained in a trial of the OX40 agonist ivuxolimab. The sequence was collected from an adult with an advanced solid tumor such as melanoma, head and neck, liver or kidney cancer. The genes are TRBV5-6 and TRBJ1-1; 7 nucleotides line up with TRBD1. The CDR3 protein is CASSFSGQTLRAEAFF. CDR3 bases: TGTGCCAGCAGCTTCTCGGGACAGACGCTTCGGGCTGAAGCTTTCTTT.